This T cell receptor beta chain was found in a study of CD8 T cells in Susac syndrome. This clonotype has a single count. From germline, CDR1 is SGHDT and CDR2 YYEEEE. The germline V and J ends were trimmed by 0 bases and 7 bases, with 14 bases remaining between them. This CDR3 has 14 amino acids. About 0.5 to 1 ug RNA was reverse transcribed with random hexamers. immunoSEQ multiplex PCR amplified TCR beta CDR3 across 54 Vbeta, 13 Jbeta. TCRdb passed the immunoSEQ multiplex PCR reads through MiXCR, listing each CDR3 protein once. The table records fewer than 350,000 distinct CDR3 sequences, approximately 90% of them present only once. TCR beta was sequenced from blood CD8+ and CD4+ T cells. It was treatment-naive patients with stable or active relapsing-remitting disease who made up the multiple sclerosis controls. Both CD4+ and CD8+ T cells were negatively isolated, and TEMRA cells underwent FACS enrichment.

The receptor was derived from a human donor with multiple sclerosis. Specimen: CD8+ T cells from PBMCs. The chain recombines TRBV5-6 with TRBJ2-7; D could derive from TRBD1 or TRBD2 (5 bases each). CDR3 nucleotides: TGTGCCAGCAGCTTGGTGGCAGCCTGGGGGGAGCAGTACTTC. Translating gives CASSLVAAWGEQYF. Variable domain in full (rest from reference TRBV5-6 and TRBJ2-7): DAGVTQSPTHLIKTRGQQVTLRCSPKSGHDTVSWYQQALGQGPQFIFQYYEEEERQRGNFPDRFSGHQFPNYSSELNVNALLLGDSALYLCASSLVAAWGEQYFGPGTRLTVT.